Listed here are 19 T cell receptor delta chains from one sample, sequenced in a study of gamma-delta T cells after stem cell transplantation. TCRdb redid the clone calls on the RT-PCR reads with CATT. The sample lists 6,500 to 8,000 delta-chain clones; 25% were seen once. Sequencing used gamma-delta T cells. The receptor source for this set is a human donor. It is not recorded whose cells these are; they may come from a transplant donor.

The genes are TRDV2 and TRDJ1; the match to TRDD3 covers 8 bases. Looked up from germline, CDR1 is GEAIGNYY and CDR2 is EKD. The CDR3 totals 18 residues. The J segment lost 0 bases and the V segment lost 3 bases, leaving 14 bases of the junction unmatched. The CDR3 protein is CACDPILTGGPYTDKLIF. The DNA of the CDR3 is TGTGCCTGTGACCCAATTCTCACTGGGGGTCCGTACACCGATAAACTCATCTTT.

The CDR3 sequence is CACDIVLGDTRTDKLIF. CDR3 nucleotides: TGTGCCTGTGACATCGTACTGGGGGATACGCGTACCGATAAACTCATCTTT. The chain employs TRDV2 and TRDJ1, with 13 bases that match TRDD3. CDR1 and CDR2 (germline): GEAIGNYY, EKD. The CDR3 is 17 residues long. Trimming at V came to 2 bases and at J to 2 bases, leaving 7 bases not matched to a gene.

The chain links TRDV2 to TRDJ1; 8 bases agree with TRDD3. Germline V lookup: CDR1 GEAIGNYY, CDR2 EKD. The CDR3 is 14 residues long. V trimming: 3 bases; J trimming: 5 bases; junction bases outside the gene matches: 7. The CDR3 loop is CACDLLGDPDKLIF. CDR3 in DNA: TGTGCCTGTGACCTCCTGGGGGACCCAGATAAACTCATCTTT.

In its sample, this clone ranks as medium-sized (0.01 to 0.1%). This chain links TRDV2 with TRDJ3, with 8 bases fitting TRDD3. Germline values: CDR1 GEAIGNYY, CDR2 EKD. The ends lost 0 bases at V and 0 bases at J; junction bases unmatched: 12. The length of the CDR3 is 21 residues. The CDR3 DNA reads TGTGCCTGTGACACCTTGGTGGTTGGGGGATCTGCCTCCTGGGACACCCGACAGATGTTTTTC. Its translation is CACDTLVVGGSASWDTRQMFF.

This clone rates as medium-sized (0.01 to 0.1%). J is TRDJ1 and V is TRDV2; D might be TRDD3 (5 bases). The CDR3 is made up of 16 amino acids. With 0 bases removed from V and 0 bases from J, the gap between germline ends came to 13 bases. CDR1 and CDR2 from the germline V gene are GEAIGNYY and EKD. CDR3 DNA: TGTGCCTGTGACACCCTGGGTGGCCAGTACACCGATAAACTCATCTTT. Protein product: CACDTLGGQYTDKLIF.

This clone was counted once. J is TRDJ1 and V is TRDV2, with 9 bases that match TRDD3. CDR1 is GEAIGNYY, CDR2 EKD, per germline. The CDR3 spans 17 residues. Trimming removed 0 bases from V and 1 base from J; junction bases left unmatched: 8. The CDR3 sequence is CACDTPWGILSTDKLIF. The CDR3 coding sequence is TGTGCCTGTGACACCCCCTGGGGGATCTTAAGCACCGATAAACTCATCTTT.

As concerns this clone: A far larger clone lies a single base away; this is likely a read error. In DNA, the CDR3 is TGTGCCTGTGACTCCCTTGTCGGTCCGTCCGGAGTAGAGGGGGGGATACGCAGCGGGACCGATAACCTCATCTTT. Amino acid sequence: CACDSLVGPSGVEGGIRSGTDNLIF. The rearrangement uses TRDV2 and TRDJ1; 10 positions match TRDD3. Germline lookup yields CDR1 GEAIGNYY and CDR2 EKD. This CDR3 region has 25 residues.

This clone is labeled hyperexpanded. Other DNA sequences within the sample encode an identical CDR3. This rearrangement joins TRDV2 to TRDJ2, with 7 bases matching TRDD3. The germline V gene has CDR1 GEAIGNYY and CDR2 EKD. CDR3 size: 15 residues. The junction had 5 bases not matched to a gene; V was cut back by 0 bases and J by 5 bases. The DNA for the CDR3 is TGTGCCTGTGACACCGTCGGGATACACACAGCACAACTCTTCTTT. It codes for CACDTVGIHTAQLFF.

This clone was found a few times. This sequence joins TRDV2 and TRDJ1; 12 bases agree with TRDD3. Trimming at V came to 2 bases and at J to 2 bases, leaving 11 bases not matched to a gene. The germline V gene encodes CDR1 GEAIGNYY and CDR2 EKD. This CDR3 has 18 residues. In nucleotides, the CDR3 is TGTGCCTGTGACAGTGTACTGGGGGATACCCCGGGGACCGATAAACTCATCTTT. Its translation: CACDSVLGDTPGTDKLIF.

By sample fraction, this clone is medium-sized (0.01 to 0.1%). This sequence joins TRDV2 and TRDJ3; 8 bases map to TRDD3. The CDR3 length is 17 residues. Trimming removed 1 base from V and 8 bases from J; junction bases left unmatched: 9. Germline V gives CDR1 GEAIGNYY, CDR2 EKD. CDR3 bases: TGTGCCTGTGACACGGCGGGGATACCGGTCAACACCCGACAGATGTTTTTC. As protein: CACDTAGIPVNTRQMFF.

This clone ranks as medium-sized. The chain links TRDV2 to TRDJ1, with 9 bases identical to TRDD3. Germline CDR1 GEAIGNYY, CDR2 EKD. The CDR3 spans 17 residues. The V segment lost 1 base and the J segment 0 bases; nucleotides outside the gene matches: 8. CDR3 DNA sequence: TGTGCCTGTGACACGGTGGGGGATATGGAGAACACCGATAAACTCATCTTT. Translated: CACDTVGDMENTDKLIF.

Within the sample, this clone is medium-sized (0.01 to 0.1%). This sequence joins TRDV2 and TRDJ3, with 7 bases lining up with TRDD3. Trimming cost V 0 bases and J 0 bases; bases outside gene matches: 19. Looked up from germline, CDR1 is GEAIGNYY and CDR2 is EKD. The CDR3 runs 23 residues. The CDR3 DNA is TGTGCCTGTGACACCCTGGGGATAAACCTTCAGCGGCCCAGCTCCTGGGACACCCGACAGATGTTTTTC. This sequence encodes CACDTLGINLQRPSSWDTRQMFF.

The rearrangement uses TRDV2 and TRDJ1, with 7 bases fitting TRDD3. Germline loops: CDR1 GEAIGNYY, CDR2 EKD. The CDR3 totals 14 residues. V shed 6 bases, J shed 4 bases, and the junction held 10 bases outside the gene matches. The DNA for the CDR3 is TGTGCCTGTTTCCCATGGGGGACTTTCGATAAACTCATCTTT. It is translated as CACFPWGTFDKLIF.

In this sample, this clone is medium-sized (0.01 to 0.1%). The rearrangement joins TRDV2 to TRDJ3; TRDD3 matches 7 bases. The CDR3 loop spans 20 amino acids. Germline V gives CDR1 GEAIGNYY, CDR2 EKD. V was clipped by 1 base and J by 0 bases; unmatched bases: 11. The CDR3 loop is CACDTGELGRSSWDTRQMFF. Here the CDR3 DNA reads TGTGCCTGTGACACGGGGGAACTGGGGCGGAGCTCCTGGGACACCCGACAGATGTTTTTC.

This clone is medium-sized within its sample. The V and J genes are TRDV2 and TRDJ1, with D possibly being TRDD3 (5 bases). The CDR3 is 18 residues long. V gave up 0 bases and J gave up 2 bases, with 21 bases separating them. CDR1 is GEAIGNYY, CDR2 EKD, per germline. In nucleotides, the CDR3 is TGTGCCTGTGACACCCTCGTGGGTCTTACGGGGGGGACCGATAAACTCATCTTT. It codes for CACDTLVGLTGGTDKLIF.

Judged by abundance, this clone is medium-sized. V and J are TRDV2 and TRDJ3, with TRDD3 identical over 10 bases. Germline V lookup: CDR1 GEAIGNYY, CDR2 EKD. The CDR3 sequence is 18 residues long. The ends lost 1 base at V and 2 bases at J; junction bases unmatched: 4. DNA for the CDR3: TGTGCCTGTGACACTAACTGGGGGATGACCTGGGACACCCGACAGATGTTTTTC. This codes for CACDTNWGMTWDTRQMFF.

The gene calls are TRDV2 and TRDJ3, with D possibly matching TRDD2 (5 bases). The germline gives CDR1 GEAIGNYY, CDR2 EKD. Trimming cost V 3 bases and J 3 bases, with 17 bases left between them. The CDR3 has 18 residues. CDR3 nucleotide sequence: TGTGCCTGTGACTCTCTCCTCCCTACTGTCTGGGACACCCGACAGATGTTTTTC. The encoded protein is CACDSLLPTVWDTRQMFF.

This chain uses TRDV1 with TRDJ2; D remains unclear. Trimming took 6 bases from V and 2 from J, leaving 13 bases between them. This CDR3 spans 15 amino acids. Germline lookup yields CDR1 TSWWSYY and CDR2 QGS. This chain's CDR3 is CALGTRRTLTAQLFF. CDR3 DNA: TGTGCTCTTGGTACCCGGAGAACCTTGACAGCACAACTCTTCTTT.

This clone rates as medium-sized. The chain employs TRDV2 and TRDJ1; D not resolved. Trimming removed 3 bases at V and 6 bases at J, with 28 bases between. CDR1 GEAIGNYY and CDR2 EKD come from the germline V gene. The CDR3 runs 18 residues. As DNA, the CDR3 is TGTGCCTGTGACTCTCTTACGCCCACGGTCGCCCAGCGCCATAAACTCATCTTT. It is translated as CACDSLTPTVAQRHKLIF.